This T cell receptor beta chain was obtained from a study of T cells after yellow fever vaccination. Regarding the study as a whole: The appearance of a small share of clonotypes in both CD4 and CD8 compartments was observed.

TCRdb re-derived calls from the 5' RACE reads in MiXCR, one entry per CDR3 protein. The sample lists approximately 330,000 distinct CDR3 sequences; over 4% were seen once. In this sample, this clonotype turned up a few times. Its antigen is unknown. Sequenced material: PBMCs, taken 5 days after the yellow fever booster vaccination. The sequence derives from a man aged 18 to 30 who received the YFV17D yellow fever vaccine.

The DNA for the CDR3 is TGTGCCACCGGATCGACAGGGACTGGAAACACCATATATTTT. Translated, it gives CATGSTGTGNTIYF. This chain uses TRBV24-1 with TRBJ1-3; 7 bases match TRBD1. CDR1 KGHDR and CDR2 SFDVKD come from the germline V gene. V lost 9 bases and J lost 2; bases outside the gene matches: 6. The length of the CDR3 is 14 residues.